This T cell receptor (beta chain) was found in a study of T cell responses to AZD1222 COVID-19 vaccine. Study conclusions and caveats: At 160-218 and 743-854, vaccine-associated CD4 TCRs were dominant, and they spanned spike.

The germline V and J ends were trimmed by 8 bases and 9 bases, with 14 bases remaining between them. The CDR3 totals 12 residues. Germline V gene data show CDR1 as MNHEY and CDR2 as SVGAGI. The repertoire was sequenced with immunoSEQ multiplex PCR; TCRdb's copy has only in-frame clones and lacks some. The data show under 200,000 clones, with approximately 92% seen just once and 3.6% held by the top ten. A remark on this clone: Its antigen is unknown.

The TCR was taken from an adult who received the MenACWY meningococcal vaccine as a control. The chain has TRBV6-5 and TRBJ2-1, with D unresolved. Sequencing was performed on peripheral blood, taken 28 days after the second dose of the MenACWY control vaccine. The CDR3 coding sequence is TGTGCCAGCGTTGAGTGGGGTAGTGAGCAGTTCTTC. It translates to CASVEWGSEQFF.